This is a list of T cell receptor beta chains from one sample in a study of T cells in Graves' hyperthyroidism and ophthalmopathy. A single record per CDR3 protein comes from TCRdb applying MiXCR to the multiplex PCR reads. The sample has under 400,000 distinct CDR3 sequences; roughly 15% are singletons. The material sequenced was blood. These receptors all stem from a woman aged 55-70 years with Graves' ophthalmopathy. Both conserved end residues are part of each CDR3. A D gene is named only where the DNA matches it firmly. Rows may omit the clone size; those that give it use once, few, many or a size class.

j_call d_call v_call clone_size cdr3_nt cdr3_aa
TRBJ2-2 NA TRBV6-1 many TGTGCCAGCAGGGCAGGAGAGAGGGTTGCCGGGGAGCTGTTTTTT CASRAGERVAGELFF
TRBJ2-7 NA TRBV27 many TGTGCCAGCAGTTTATATTTCGGATACGAGCAGTACTTC CASSLYFGYEQYF
TRBJ1-2 TRBD1 TRBV28 many TGTGCCAGCAGCAGTCCCGGGACAGGCAACTATGGCTACACCTTC CASSSPGTGNYGYTF
TRBJ1-5 TRBD1 TRBV12-3/TRBV12-4 few TGTGCCAGCAGTGATTGGACAGGACGTCCGCCCCAGCATTTT CASSDWTGRPPQHF
TRBJ1-4 NA TRBV6-1 NA TGTGCCAGCAGGACCCGGACGGGCGAAAAACTGTTTTTT CASRTRTGEKLFF
TRBJ2-7 NA TRBV4-2 NA TGTGCCAGCAGCCAAGATCGGCGGAGCCGCTCCTACGAGCAGTACTTC CASSQDRRSRSYEQYF
TRBJ2-1 TRBD2 TRBV24-1 many TGTGCCACCAGTGATCCAGGCAGCGGGACCCCGAATGAGCAGTTCTTC CATSDPGSGTPNEQFF
TRBJ2-7 NA TRBV14 many TGTGCCAGCAGTCAAACAGCCTACGAGCAGTACTTC CASSQTAYEQYF
TRBJ2-1 TRBD2 TRBV12-3/TRBV12-4 many TGTGCCAGCAGTTCCGGGACTACACCCTACAATGAGCAGTTCTTC CASSSGTTPYNEQFF
TRBJ2-5 TRBD1 TRBV11-1 many TGTGCCAGCAAGACAGGGGGCAATGAGGAGACCCAGTACTTC CASKTGGNEETQYF
TRBJ2-7 TRBD2 TRBV3-1 many TGTGCCAGCAGTAAAGCCGGGACTAGCTCTTCCATCTACGAGCAGTACTTC CASSKAGTSSSIYEQYF
TRBJ2-2 NA TRBV29-1 NA TGCAGCGTTGAAGATCGAGCGGCCAACACCGGGGAGCTGTTTTTT CSVEDRAANTGELFF
TRBJ2-3 NA TRBV6-2/TRBV6-3 many TGTGCCAGCAGTCTGGGGATCGTCACAGATACGCAGTATTTT CASSLGIVTDTQYF
TRBJ2-1 NA TRBV11-2 many TGTGCCAGCAGCCCGATCGGAGAGCAGTTCTTC CASSPIGEQFF
TRBJ2-7 NA TRBV7-6 few TGTGCCAGCAGCTTAGCGCTGGCCTACGAGCAGTACTTC CASSLALAYEQYF
TRBJ2-5 TRBD2 TRBV9 many TGTGCCAGCAGCGTAGGTTTTAGCGGGATCCAAGAGACCCAGTACTTC CASSVGFSGIQETQYF
TRBJ2-3 TRBD2 TRBV9 NA TGTGCCAGCAGCGTTAGCGGGAGGGGGACGTTGGATACGCAGTATTTT CASSVSGRGTLDTQYF
TRBJ2-3 TRBD2 TRBV20-1 many TGCAGTGCTAGATCCCCACTAGCGGGAAGGGTAGATACGCAGTATTTT CSARSPLAGRVDTQYF
TRBJ2-1 NA TRBV5-6 few TGTGCCAGCAGTTATTCCGGGACTGGGCGTTTCAATGAGCAGTTCTTC CASSYSGTGRFNEQFF
TRBJ2-2 TRBD1 TRBV6-4 NA TGTGCCAGCAGAATGACAGGGCTTGCCGGGGAGCTGTTTTTT CASRMTGLAGELFF
TRBJ2-1 NA TRBV7-6 few TGTGCCAGCAGCTTGGCCCAGGGGACCGGCGGGTTCTTC CASSLAQGTGGFF
TRBJ1-5 NA TRBV28 NA TGTGCCAGCACCAGACGGCAGGGGCGGGGAAATCAGCCCCAGCATTTT CASTRRQGRGNQPQHF
TRBJ2-5 NA TRBV24-1 NA TGTGCCACCAGTGATGCGACAGTGAGAGAGACCCAGTACTTC CATSDATVRETQYF
TRBJ1-1 NA TRBV5-1 many TGCGCCAGCAGCTTGGATGCGGATAACACTGAAGCTTTCTTT CASSLDADNTEAFF
TRBJ2-5 TRBD2 TRBV10-1 many TGCGCCAGCAGTGTAGAGCGGGAGCCTTTTGGGACCCAGTACTTC CASSVEREPFGTQYF
TRBJ2-7 TRBD2 TRBV20-1 few TGCAGTGCCATACTAGCGGGGAGCTCCTACGAGCAGTACTTC CSAILAGSSYEQYF
TRBJ2-3 TRBD2 TRBV29-1 NA TGCAGCGTTGACGGCCTAGCGGGGGGGGGGGGCACAGATACGCAGTATTTT CSVDGLAGGGGTDTQYF
TRBJ2-2 NA TRBV9 NA TGTGCCAGCAATATGGGTCATACGAACACCGGGGAGCTGTTTTTT CASNMGHTNTGELFF
TRBJ2-5 TRBD1 TRBV6-5 many TGTGCCAGCAGTTACTCGGGACAGGGGGCTCGGGAGACCCAGTACTTC CASSYSGQGARETQYF
TRBJ1-1 NA TRBV7-8 few TGTGCCAGCACTTCTGGCACTGAAGCTTTCTTT CASTSGTEAFF
TRBJ2-1 TRBD2 TRBV12-3/TRBV12-4 few TGTGCCAGCAGGGGACTAGCGGGAAGTTTCAGTGAGCAGTTCTTC CASRGLAGSFSEQFF
TRBJ1-1 NA TRBV27 many TGTGCCAGCGGAATCGCGAGGAGGGAAAGAACGGCTGAAGCTTTCTTT CASGIARRERTAEAFF
TRBJ2-5 TRBD2 TRBV20-1 many TGCAGTGCAGATGGTGGACTAGCGGATTTGTACCAAGAGACCCAGTACTTC CSADGGLADLYQETQYF
TRBJ2-7 NA TRBV3-1 few TGTGCCAGCAGCGAAGGGGCCTCCTACGAGCAGTACTTC CASSEGASYEQYF
TRBJ2-7 TRBD2 TRBV11-1 many TGTGCCAGCGCCCGAGGGACTAGCGGATCCTACGAGCAGTACTTC CASARGTSGSYEQYF
TRBJ2-3 NA TRBV7-2 many TGTGCCAGCAGCTTAACCAGGGCCACAGATACGCAGTATTTT CASSLTRATDTQYF
TRBJ2-6 TRBD1 TRBV27 many TGTGCCAGCAGCCCCCTCGGACAGGGTAGGGGCTCTGGGGCCAACGTCCTGACTTTC CASSPLGQGRGSGANVLTF
TRBJ2-1 TRBD2 TRBV7-2 many TGTGCCAGCAGCTTAGCGTGGCGGGAGGATTACAATGAGCAGTTCTTC CASSLAWREDYNEQFF
TRBJ1-2 TRBD1 TRBV12-5 NA TGTGCTAGTGCTCCCGACAGGGTTGACTATGGCTACACCTTC CASAPDRVDYGYTF
TRBJ2-7 TRBD2 TRBV27 NA TGTGCCAGCACAACTAGCGGGGGGTCCTACGAGCAGTACTTC CASTTSGGSYEQYF